The 18 T cell receptor beta chains given below trace back to one sample, sequenced in a study of Tregs in tolerant kidney transplant recipients. The nonmyeloablative bone marrow transplants came from related graft donors, with transient mixed chimerism. Assay: immunoSEQ multiplex PCR; the TCRdb copy retains only in-frame clones and omits some. The repertoire shows about 23,000 clones; the top ten hold over 4%. Sequenced here: CD4+ T cells from blood (PBMCs), sampled 6 months after the transplant. These receptors were collected from a human patient who received a combined kidney and bone marrow transplant. The T cells may come from the graft donor.

Concerning this clone: The read stops 3 residues short of the end of the CDR3; the missing end is completed from the germline J gene. This chain connects TRBV6-2 or TRBV6-3 to TRBJ2-3, with D possibly matching TRBD1 (6 bases). The CDR3 sequence is 15 residues long. CDR1 is MNHEY, CDR2 SVGEGT, per germline. Trimming cost V 3 bases and J 2 bases, with 12 bases left between them. The CDR3 spells CASSYPGQHTDTQYF. CDR3 DNA (partial): TGTGCCAGCAGTTATCCAGGACAGCACACAGATACG.

Concerning this clone itself: The sequence runs out 3 residues before the end of the CDR3; the remainder is reconstructed from the germline J gene. This chain connects TRBV30 to TRBJ2-7; possibly TRBD1 for D (6 bases). Germline V gene sequence: CDR1 GTSNPN, CDR2 SVGIG (reference sequence). Trimming cost V 0 bases and J 1 base, with 16 bases left between them. This CDR3 comprises 16 residues. CDR3 residues: CAWSVRFRGRSYEQYF. CDR3 DNA (partial): TGTGCCTGGAGTGTACGGTTCAGGGGAAGATCCTACGAG.

Regarding this clone: The read ends 3 residues shy of where the CDR3 ends; the end is completed using the germline J gene. The chain couples TRBV10-3 to TRBJ2-7, with 10 bases lining up with TRBD2. The CDR3 runs 15 residues. Germline loops: CDR1 ENHRY, CDR2 SYGVKD. With 4 bases clipped from V and 3 bases from J, the junction kept 6 bases outside the gene matches. This chain's CDR3 is CAISATSGNFYEQYF. The sequenced part of the CDR3 DNA is TGTGCCATCAGTGCTACTAGCGGGAATTTCTACGAG.

In the case of this clone: The CDR3 end is not reached by the read, which stops 3 residues before it; the germline J gene fills it in. The chain links TRBV7-9 to TRBJ2-7, with 9 bases matching TRBD2. Trimming at V came to 5 bases and at J to 5 bases, leaving 7 bases not matched to a gene. This CDR3 is 14 amino acids long. Looked up from germline, CDR1 is SEHNR and CDR2 is FQNEAQ (reference sequence). CDR3 DNA, as far as it was read: TGTGCCAGCAGCCCCGGGACTAGCAGTAACGAG. It encodes CASSPGTSSNE. In full, the CDR3 is CASSPGTSSNEQYF.

As for this clone: The read gets to within 3 residues of the CDR3 end, and the germline J gene fills in the rest. The genes are TRBV7-9 and TRBJ2-5; unclear D gene. CDR1 and CDR2 (germline): SEHNR, FQNEAQ (reference sequence). Trimming stripped 8 bases from V and 3 bases from J, with 19 bases between. The CDR3 has 15 residues. CDR3 loop: CASGRVTTSKETQYF. Incomplete CDR3 DNA: TGTGCCAGCGGTCGGGTCACAACCTCGAAAGAGACC. The full variable domain, its missing parts supplied by reference TRBV7-9 and TRBJ2-5, is DTGVSQNPRHKITKRGQNVTFRCDPISEHNRLYWYRQTLGQGPEFLTYFQNEAQLEKSRLLSDRFSAERPKGSFSTLEIQRTEQGDSAMYLCASGRVTTSKETQYFGPGTRLLVL.

A word on this clone: The read ends 3 residues shy of where the CDR3 ends; the end is completed using the germline J gene. The chain carries TRBV20-1 and TRBJ1-1; a possible D gene is TRBD1 (5 bases). CDR1 and CDR2 (germline): DFQATT, SNEGSKA (reference sequence). The CDR3 has 10 amino acids. The CDR3 loop reads CSAERTEAFF. CDR3 bases read: TGCAGTGCCGAACGGACAGAA.

Concerning this clone itself: Read data end 3 residues before the CDR3 end; the end is taken from the germline J gene. The gene calls are TRBV20-1 and TRBJ2-1, with a weak D call TRBD1 (5 bases). The V end lost 3 bases, the J end lost 5 bases, and 14 bases lay between the germline ends. The CDR3 covers 14 residues. CDR1 DFQATT and CDR2 SNEGSKA come from the germline V gene (reference sequence). The CDR3 bases that were read are TGCAGTGCTAGTTTTGGGGCGGTTAACAATGAG. It yields the protein CSASFGAVNNE. The full CDR3 is CSASFGAVNNEQFF.

Turning to this clone: The read finishes 3 residues shy of the CDR3 end, and the germline J gene is used to complete it. V is TRBV20-1 and J is TRBJ1-4; no reliable D call. Germline V lookup: CDR1 DFQATT, CDR2 SNEGSKA (reference sequence). The CDR3 is 15 amino acids. The V gene lost 4 bases and the J gene lost 3 bases, with 15 bases spanning the gap. The sequenced CDR3 bases are TGCAGTGCTAACCGTCCTGTTGCGGCTAATGAAAAA. Translation: CSANRPVAANEK. The full CDR3 sequence reads CSANRPVAANEKLFF.

Remarks on this clone: The CDR3 is cut off 3 residues early in the read; its end comes from the germline J gene. The chain carries TRBV20-1 and TRBJ2-4, with TRBD2 identical over 8 bases. The CDR3 runs 14 residues. Germline values: CDR1 DFQATT, CDR2 SNEGSKA (reference sequence). V shed 6 bases and J 8 bases; nucleotides not matched to a gene: 12. CDR3 loop: CSAQTWTSSYIQYF. The DNA read from the CDR3 is TGCAGTGCCCAAACGTGGACTAGCTCGTACATT.

The covered CDR3 bases are TGCAGTGCTACCCCGACAGGGCACACTGAA. It translates to CSATPTGHTE. The full CDR3 is CSATPTGHTEAFF. This rearrangement joins TRBV20-1 to TRBJ1-1, with TRBD1 matching over 7 bases. The sequenced fragment ends 3 residues before the CDR3 boundary, so the rest is inferred from the germline J gene. In germline, CDR1 is DFQATT, CDR2 SNEGSKA (reference sequence). The CDR3 is made up of 13 amino acids. The ends lost 4 bases at V and 3 bases at J; junction bases unmatched: 5.

Note on this clone: The sequenced fragment ends 3 residues before the CDR3 boundary, so the rest is inferred from the germline J gene. J is TRBJ1-4 and V is TRBV11-2; D unclear. V was clipped by 2 bases and J by 5 bases, with 12 bases between them. The V gene's germline CDR1 is SGHAT and CDR2 FQNNGV. The CDR3 sequence is 15 residues long. This CDR3 reads CASSLRHLRNEKLFF. The covered CDR3 bases are TGTGCCAGCAGCTTACGACACCTAAGGAATGAAAAA.

With regard to this clone: The read terminates 3 residues before the CDR3 end, so the remaining end is supplied by the germline J gene. V usage is TRBV5-1 and J usage is TRBJ2-3; 8 bases are shared with TRBD2. CDR3 length: 16 amino acids. The germline V gene encodes CDR1 SGHRS and CDR2 YFSETQ. V lost 0 bases, J lost 0 bases, and 3 bases stayed unmatched. The CDR3 spells CASSLGGTRSTDTQYF. The DNA read from the CDR3 is TGCGCCAGCAGCTTGGGAGGGACTAGGAGCACAGATACG.

This clone is classed as medium-sized (0.01 to 0.1%) by frequency. Read data end 3 residues before the CDR3 end; the end is taken from the germline J gene. This sequence joins TRBV7-2 and TRBJ1-2; no firm D call. Trimming cost V 5 bases and J 7 bases, with 11 bases left between them. There are 12 residues in the CDR3. Germline V gives CDR1 SGHTA, CDR2 FQGNSA. The covered CDR3 bases are TGTGCCAGCAGCCTAAGCTCGGTTGGC. Its protein product is CASSLSSVG. The entire CDR3 protein is CASSLSSVGYTF.

About this clone: The CDR3 end lies 3 residues beyond the end of the read and is filled in from the germline J gene. The rearrangement links TRBV5-1 to TRBJ2-6; D is unresolved. Germline V gene data show CDR1 as SGHRS and CDR2 as YFSETQ. V was pared by 0 bases and J by 4 bases, with 11 bases between. The CDR3 has 16 residues. CDR3 DNA (partial): TGCGCCAGCAGCTTGGCCGCGCGAACCGGGGCCAACGTC. It translates to CASSLAARTGANV. The full CDR3 protein reads CASSLAARTGANVLTF.

As to this clone: The missing CDR3 end, 3 residues past where the read stops, is filled in from the germline J gene. The chain is built from TRBV30 and TRBJ1-2; D gene ambiguous. Germline CDR1 GTSNPN, CDR2 SVGIG (reference sequence). Trimming took 1 base from V and 7 from J, leaving 13 bases between them. The CDR3 runs 13 residues. The CDR3 region is CAWSGAEFSGYTF. Partial CDR3 DNA: TGTGCCTGGAGTGGGGCAGAATTTTCTGGC.

Of note for this clone: The read ends 3 residues shy of where the CDR3 ends; the end is completed using the germline J gene. The chain has TRBV6-1 and TRBJ1-2; 7 bases line up with TRBD1. Losses at the gene ends were 3 bases for V and 5 bases for J; bases not matched to a gene: 9. The length of the CDR3 is 15 residues. Per the germline V gene, CDR1 is MNHNS and CDR2 is SASEGT. CDR3 amino acids: CASSETGLARYGYTF. CDR3 bases read: TGTGCCAGCAGTGAGACAGGGTTAGCTAGGTATGGC.

Notes on this clone: Read data end 3 residues before the CDR3 end; the end is taken from the germline J gene. The V call is TRBV29-1, the J call TRBJ2-7; D unresolved. This CDR3 region has 13 residues. CDR1 SQVTM and CDR2 ANQGSEA come from the germline V gene. The V and J ends lost 5 bases and 0 bases respectively, with 11 bases between them. The CDR3 DNA, read in part, is TGCAGCGTTAAGGCGGCGAGCTCCTACGAG. Its translation: CSVKAASSYE. The entire CDR3 is CSVKAASSYEQYF.

Details on this clone: The read falls 3 residues short of the CDR3 end, and the missing part is taken from the germline J gene. The chain links TRBV20-1 to TRBJ2-2; 14 positions match TRBD2. Germline V gene lookup returns CDR1 DFQATT and CDR2 SNEGSKA (reference sequence). V trimming: 5 bases; J trimming: 9 bases; junction bases outside the gene matches: 5. The length of the CDR3 is 14 residues. Incomplete CDR3 DNA: TGCAGTGCTCGACTAGCGGGAGGGCCCCGGGAG. Translated: CSARLAGGPRE. The full-length CDR3 reads as CSARLAGGPRELFF.